This T cell receptor beta chain was captured by sequencing in a study of blood T cell repertoires in COVID-19 (TCRdb year 2020). For the study in its entirety: Samples from collaborators originated in the United States, Italy and Spain and spanned both the acute and convalescent phases of COVID-19. The material from the prospective study consisted of cDNA or gDNA derived from T cells, B-cell-depleted T cells, or PBMCs. The dataset comprised deeply sampled blood TCRbeta repertoires from subjects exposed to, actively infected with, or recovered from COVID-19. The repertoires were released in a freely available public database intended as a resource for research on the immune response to SARS-CoV-2. The samples were drawn from two sources: the first 160 participants of the ongoing ImmuneRACE study, and 1,254 subjects contributed by 6 global collaborators. A de-identified subject ID, COVID-19 status, age in years and sex were almost always included in the sample metadata. Where available, HLA class I and class II types were obtained from metadata supplied by the sample provider rather than from assay-based typing.

A remark on this clone: This receptor's antigen is unknown. Base quality data are lacking; no much larger clone is found one base away.

TCRbeta CDR3 regions were amplified from genomic DNA using the immunoSEQ Assay, a bias-controlled multiplex PCR. On the authors' methods: Nucleated cell counts per sample were estimated from amplification of reference gene primers within the assay. To quantify the absolute abundance of each unique TCRbeta CDR3 rearrangement, sequence reads were collapsed and filtered. For each sample, productive Simpson clonality was calculated as the square root of Simpson's diversity index across productive rearrangements. What TCRdb holds here is the immuneACCESS table cut down to in-frame rearrangements. Part of the clones is not present; checked against another copy, under half of the missing clones reflect an unresolved V gene, and the others are unexplained. D and trimming come from the DNA, and the V and J calls and clone size come from that table. This sample has about 140,000 clones in its table, and more than 60% of those were observed once. Jointly, the top ten make up less than 2% of the sample.

Each collaborating institution followed its own protocols to collect whole blood in K2EDTA tubes. For TCRbeta analysis, collaborator samples were shipped as frozen whole blood, as isolated PBMCs, or as DNA extracted from either sample type. The CDR3 measures 14 amino acids from cysteine to phenylalanine. Only the CDR3 DNA stays, 42 bases, in frame from base 1. The germline V gene sets CDR1 to MNHEY and CDR2 to SVGAGI. V and J lose 5 bases and 1 base, and a span of 11 bases separates them. The paper's findings and limits, for the study overall: Clinical and demographic metadata were provided uncurated, with the amount varying by source and participant.

This clonotype was sampled from a woman in her fifties or sixties with acute or convalescent COVID-19. The chain is made from TRBV6-5 and TRBJ1-1, with the identity of the D gene unclear. The sequenced material came from peripheral blood. CDR3 reads: CASSILNWNTEAFF. The nucleotide sequence reads TGTGCCAGCAGTATACTCAACTGGAACACTGAAGCTTTCTTT.